The 18 T cell receptor beta chains below were found in one sample sequenced in a study of cytomegalovirus exposure and HLA in healthy donors. In the PCR, 60 Vbeta and 13 Jbeta primers were used. Profiled with immunoSEQ multiplex PCR; TCRdb holds only in-frame clones, not every one. The data hold roughly 200,000 clones, with 70% to 80% observed a single time. Material for sequencing was PBMCs. These receptors came from a man aged 25 to 40 in good health and CMV-seronegative.

J is TRBJ1-2 and V is TRBV12-5; unclear D gene. There are 13 residues in the CDR3. V shed 6 bases and J shed 6 bases, with 14 bases lying between them. Germline CDR1 reads LGHNT; CDR2 reads FRNRAP. CDR3 nucleotide sequence: TGTGCTAGTGGCAATTCTTACAGAGATGGCTACACCTTC. Translating it yields CASGNSYRDGYTF.

This chain connects TRBV10-3 to TRBJ2-1, with D maybe TRBD1 (5 bases). Trimming left V 9 bases short and J 10 bases short, with 19 bases between. CDR1 ENHRY and CDR2 SYGVKD come from the germline V gene. The CDR3 contains 13 residues. The CDR3 sequence: CAIMQDNEREQFF. The CDR3 DNA reads as TGTGCCATAATGCAGGACAACGAGCGAGAGCAGTTCTTC.

This clone has a single count. This chain connects TRBV6-5 to TRBJ2-7; weak D call: TRBD1 (6 bases). Germline V gene sequence: CDR1 MNHEY, CDR2 SVGAGI. The V gene lost 2 bases and the J gene lost 1 base, with 9 bases spanning the gap. The CDR3 consists of 14 residues. The CDR3 protein is CASSYGTQSYEQYF. Written as DNA, the CDR3 is TGTGCCAGCAGTTACGGGACACAATCCTACGAGCAGTACTTC.

The rearrangement links TRBV28 to TRBJ2-7; 10 bases agree with TRBD2. After removal of 1 base from V and 6 bases from J, the junction contained 6 bases not matched to a gene. This CDR3 region has 15 residues. Germline V lookup: CDR1 MDHEN, CDR2 SYDVKM. CDR3 DNA: TGTGCCAGCAGTTTATTCGGAGCGGGAGGGCCCGAGCAGTACTTC. Translated, it gives CASSLFGAGGPEQYF.

The genes are TRBV29-1 and TRBJ2-7; 9 bases line up with TRBD1. The CDR3 covers 15 residues. Per germline, CDR1 SQVTM and CDR2 ANQGSEA. V was pared by 4 bases and J by 7 bases, with 14 bases of the junction left unmatched. The CDR3 is CSVGGGGQGVLEQYF. CDR3 coding DNA: TGCAGCGTTGGAGGAGGGGGACAGGGCGTATTAGAGCAGTACTTC.

This clone has just one count. This sequence joins TRBV9 and TRBJ2-1; the D gene is possibly TRBD1 (5 bases). CDR3 size: 17 residues. Germline loops: CDR1 SGDLS, CDR2 YYNGEE. V was shortened by 3 bases and J by 8 bases, with 24 bases between the two germline ends. CDR3 sequence: CASSALDGAIGPHEQFF. CDR3 bases: TGTGCCAGCAGCGCCCTAGATGGGGCAATCGGGCCCCATGAGCAGTTCTTC. Full variable domain (missing parts from reference TRBV9 and TRBJ2-1): DSGVTQTPKHLITATGQRVTLRCSPRSGDLSVYWYQQSLDQGLQFLIQYYNGEERAKGNILERFSAQQFPDLHSELNLSSLELGDSALYFCASSALDGAIGPHEQFFGPGTRLTVL.

The chain carries TRBV7-8 and TRBJ2-5, with 12 bases identical to TRBD2. V was pared by 5 bases and J by 5 bases, with 9 bases of the junction left unmatched. CDR3 length: 16 residues. CDR1 is SGHVS and CDR2 is FQNEAQ in the germline V gene. The CDR3 is CASSLWTSGNQETQYF. The CDR3 nucleotides are TGTGCCAGCAGCCTATGGACTAGCGGGAATCAGGAGACCCAGTACTTC.

This chain joins TRBV2 and TRBJ2-5; TRBD2 aligns across 7 bases. The CDR3 is 16 residues long. Germline CDR1 is SNHLY and CDR2 is FYNNEI. The trim removed 5 bases at V and 5 bases at J, leaving 14 bases unmatched. The CDR3 loop reads CASSLAPPMGGETQYF. For the CDR3, the DNA is TGTGCCAGCAGTCTCGCACCCCCTATGGGGGGGGAGACCCAGTACTTC.

The V and J genes are TRBV5-1 and TRBJ2-3; tentatively, D is TRBD2 (5 bases). This CDR3 has 17 amino acids. Per the germline V gene, CDR1 is SGHRS and CDR2 is YFSETQ. Between the trimmed V and J ends, which lost 4 bases and 4 bases, there was a span of 22 bases. CDR3 residues: CASSPALTRILPDTQYF. DNA for the CDR3: TGCGCCAGCAGCCCGGCCCTCACTAGAATTTTGCCAGATACGCAGTATTTT.

V is TRBV19 and J is TRBJ1-5; 7 nucleotides align to TRBD1. CDR1 is LNHDA and CDR2 is SQIVND in the germline V gene (reference sequence). This CDR3 spans 17 amino acids. V was pared by 1 base and J by 1 base, with 7 bases of the junction left unmatched. The CDR3: CASSIGWTGQSNQPQHF. CDR3 nucleotide sequence: TGTGCCAGTAGTATAGGTTGGACAGGTCAGAGCAATCAGCCCCAGCATTTT.

This clone came up once. The chain uses TRBV6-6 and TRBJ1-5; TRBD1 aligns across 7 bases. Germline values: CDR1 MNHNY, CDR2 SVGAGI (reference sequence). With V trimmed by 5 bases and J by 0 bases, 4 bases remained unmatched. This CDR3 region has 15 residues. The DNA for the CDR3 is TGTGCCAGCAGTAGCGACAGGGATAGCAATCAGCCCCAGCATTTT. It specifies CASSSDRDSNQPQHF.

The V gene is TRBV25-1, the J gene TRBJ2-1; D gene uncertain. Germline V gene lookup returns CDR1 MGHDK and CDR2 SYGVNS. V was shortened by 5 bases and J by 6 bases, with 8 bases between the two germline ends. The CDR3 loop spans 12 amino acids. CDR3 nucleotides: TGTGCCAGCAGTCAGTACCGCAATGAGCAGTTCTTC. Translating gives CASSQYRNEQFF.

The chain links TRBV7-6 to TRBJ1-2; D gene ambiguous. Trimming pared 2 bases from V and 10 bases from J, leaving 14 bases between. The germline gives CDR1 SGHVS, CDR2 FNYEAQ. This CDR3 region has 13 residues. The CDR3 sequence: CASSLYRQANYTF. CDR3 DNA sequence: TGTGCCAGCAGCTTATACCGGCAGGCAAACTACACCTTC.

The chain employs TRBV28 and TRBJ2-1, with TRBD2 matching 7 bases. Germline assignment: CDR1 MDHEN and CDR2 SYDVKM. Trimming took 6 bases from V and 0 from J; bases not matched to a gene: 8. The CDR3 length is 16 residues. For the CDR3, the DNA is TGTGCCAGCAGCCTGAGGTGGACTAGCTCCTACAATGAGCAGTTCTTC. It codes for CASSLRWTSSYNEQFF.

The chain couples TRBV5-6 to TRBJ1-2; 11 nucleotides match TRBD1. J lost 7 bases, V lost 2 bases, and 4 bases had no gene match. The CDR3 contains 14 residues. Germline V gene data show CDR1 as SGHDT and CDR2 as YYEEEE. The CDR3 nucleotides are TGTGCCAGCAGCTTAAAGGGACAGGGGGTTGGCTACACCTTC. It is translated as CASSLKGQGVGYTF.

The chain joins TRBV19 to TRBJ2-1, with TRBD2 identical over 11 bases. The CDR3 spans 15 residues. Germline CDR1 is LNHDA and CDR2 is SQIVND (reference sequence). V lost 7 bases, J lost 8 bases, and 10 bases stayed unmatched. The CDR3 region is CASKITSGSLYEQFF. For the CDR3, the DNA is TGTGCCAGTAAAATAACTAGCGGGAGTCTCTATGAGCAGTTCTTC.

This clone was seen once. The chain has TRBV9 and TRBJ1-6; TRBD1 aligns across 10 bases. Germline CDR1 SGDLS, CDR2 YYNGEE. The CDR3 length is 16 residues. The V gene end was trimmed by 2 bases and the J gene end by 6 bases; junction bases not matched to a gene: 5. CDR3 in DNA: TGTGCCAGCAGCGTCGGGGACAGGGGATTTAATTCACCCCTCCACTTT. Translation: CASSVGDRGFNSPLHF.

This rearrangement joins TRBV5-1 to TRBJ1-1; 7 nucleotides line up with TRBD1. The CDR3 consists of 14 residues. The germline CDR1 and CDR2 sequences are SGHRS and YFSETQ. V gave up 4 bases and J gave up 3 bases; unmatched junction bases: 6. The CDR3 nucleotides read TGCGCCAGCAGCCCCATACAGGGGTACACTGAAGCTTTCTTT. Amino acids: CASSPIQGYTEAFF.